The 20 T cell receptor beta chains given below trace back to one sample, sequenced in a study of blood T cell repertoires in COVID-19. TCRdb keeps only in-frame clones here, not all; method: immunoSEQ multiplex PCR. The sample lists roughly 100,000 clones, roughly 91% occurring once. Sequenced sample: peripheral blood. The receptor set was obtained from a human donor in a cohort sampled during active COVID-19.

A single count supports this clone. The J gene is TRBJ1-4, the V gene TRBV19; no clear D. V was trimmed by 2 bases and J by 5 bases, leaving 6 bases between them. CDR3 length: 13 amino acids. CDR1 and CDR2 from the germline V gene are LNHDA and SQIVND (reference sequence). CDR3 residues: CASSIIRNEKLFF. The CDR3 bases are TGTGCCAGTAGTATAATCCGGAATGAAAAACTGTTTTTT.

This rearrangement joins TRBV18 to TRBJ1-5; D is unresolved. In germline, CDR1 is KGHSH, CDR2 LQKENI. The ends were cut back, 3 bases at V and 6 bases at J, with 21 bases in the middle. The CDR3 has 17 amino acids. The CDR3 DNA sequence: TGTGCCAGCTCACCTAACCACATTGCGGTTCGGAGTCAGCCCCAGCATTTT. This translates into CASSPNHIAVRSQPQHF.

The chain joins TRBV28 to TRBJ2-7, with TRBD1 identical over 9 bases. V shed 3 bases and J 1 base; nucleotides not matched to a gene: 4. Germline assignment: CDR1 MDHEN and CDR2 SYDVKM. CDR3 length: 15 amino acids. Written as DNA, the CDR3 is TGTGCCAGCAGTTTTTACGGACAGGGGTCCTACGAGCAGTACTTC. It is translated as CASSFYGQGSYEQYF.

The chain employs TRBV19 and TRBJ2-1; possible D gene TRBD1, 6 bases. Germline V gene data show CDR1 as LNHDA and CDR2 as SQIVND (reference sequence). The CDR3 runs to 14 residues. Trimming took 4 bases from V and 2 from J, leaving 9 bases between them. CDR3 amino acids: CASSTRQAYNEQFF. CDR3 DNA: TGTGCCAGTAGTACCCGACAGGCCTACAATGAGCAGTTCTTC.

The chain recombines TRBV5-4 with TRBJ2-5; the match to TRBD2 covers 13 bases. This CDR3 region has 18 residues. V lost 4 bases to trimming and J lost 2 bases; unmatched junction nucleotides: 11. Germline CDR1 is SGHNT and CDR2 is YYREEE (reference sequence). The CDR3 region is CASSPPGLAGTAQETQYF. In nucleotides, the CDR3 is TGTGCCAGCAGCCCCCCGGGACTAGCGGGGACGGCGCAAGAGACCCAGTACTTC.

The V gene is TRBV5-8, the J gene TRBJ2-1; 7 bases map to TRBD1. In germline, CDR1 is SGHTS, CDR2 YDEGEE. Trimming cost V 10 bases and J 4 bases; bases outside gene matches: 5. The CDR3 contains 12 residues. CDR3 protein: CAPRTGYNEQFF. In DNA, the CDR3 is TGTGCCCCCAGGACAGGTTACAATGAGCAGTTCTTC.

This chain uses TRBV7-6 with TRBJ2-3; D might be TRBD2 (7 bases). Germline V gives CDR1 SGHVS, CDR2 FNYEAQ. V was clipped by 1 base and J by 2 bases, with 13 bases between them. The CDR3 loop spans 16 amino acids. The CDR3 region is CASSLEPAGHTDTQYF. CDR3 DNA: TGTGCCAGCAGCTTAGAACCAGCGGGACACACAGATACGCAGTATTTT. Using reference TRBV7-6 and TRBJ2-3 for the parts outside the CDR3, the full variable domain is GAGVSQSPRYKVTKRGQDVALRCDPISGHVSLYWYRQALGQGPEFLTYFNYEAQQDKSGLPNDRFSAERPEGSISTLTIQRTEQRDSAMYRCASSLEPAGHTDTQYFGPGTRLTVL.

V usage is TRBV3-1 (or the pseudogene TRBV3-2) and J usage is TRBJ1-1; maybe TRBD1 (6 bases). Germline assignment: CDR1 LGHDT and CDR2 YNNKEL (reference sequence). The CDR3 extends over 12 amino acids. V gave up 4 bases and J gave up 7 bases, with 10 bases separating them. The CDR3 sequence is CASSPLTGEAFF. The CDR3 DNA follows: TGTGCCAGCAGCCCCCTGACAGGTGAAGCTTTCTTT.

The V gene is TRBV28, the J gene TRBJ2-5, with D possibly TRBD1 on 7 matching bases. The CDR3 extends over 15 amino acids. Germline lookup yields CDR1 MDHEN and CDR2 SYDVKM. Trimming cost V 1 base and J 5 bases, with 14 bases left between them. CDR3 nucleotides: TGTGCCAGCAGTTTATACAGGGGAGGATTGGAGACCCAGTACTTC. Encoded protein: CASSLYRGGLETQYF.

The genes are TRBV10-3 and TRBJ2-7, with 11 bases that match TRBD1. This CDR3 region has 14 residues. The germline CDR1 and CDR2 sequences are ENHRY and SYGVKD. V lost 6 bases, J lost 2 bases, and 3 bases stayed unmatched. The DNA of the CDR3 is TGTGCCATCAGCCGGGACAGGGGGGCCTACGAGCAGTACTTC. Protein product: CAISRDRGAYEQYF.

This chain joins TRBV5-8 and TRBJ1-5, with TRBD1 as a possible D gene (5 bases). Germline V lookup: CDR1 SGHTS, CDR2 YDEGEE. V lost 6 bases and J 4 bases, leaving 14 bases between the germline ends. This CDR3 contains 14 residues. The CDR3 region has the DNA TGTGCCAGCACCCGACAGAGTTATAATCAGCCCCAGCATTTT. Amino acids: CASTRQSYNQPQHF.

CDR3 sequence reads: CASTTGYEQYF. CDR3 DNA sequence: TGTGCCAGCACCACGGGTTACGAGCAGTACTTC. V and J are TRBV25-1 and TRBJ2-7, with D unresolved. CDR3 length: 11 amino acids. In germline, CDR1 is MGHDK, CDR2 SYGVNS. The V gene lost 7 bases and the J gene lost 4 bases, with 8 bases spanning the gap.

J is TRBJ2-3 and V is TRBV11-2; D gene ambiguous. This CDR3 is built from 12 residues. Looked up from germline, CDR1 is SGHAT and CDR2 is FQNNGV. V gave up 3 bases and J gave up 2 bases, with 3 bases separating them. CDR3 DNA: TGTGCCAGCAGCTTCCTCACAGATACGCAGTATTTT. Residues: CASSFLTDTQYF.

The rearrangement links TRBV6-5 to TRBJ2-1, with TRBD2 as a possible D gene (5 bases). V lost 5 bases, J lost 2 bases, and 10 bases lay in between. Per germline, CDR1 MNHEY and CDR2 SVGAGI. This CDR3 spans 14 amino acids. CDR3 loop: CASSNLATYNEQFF. The CDR3 bases are TGTGCCAGCAGTAACCTAGCAACCTACAATGAGCAGTTCTTC.

This chain joins TRBV27 and TRBJ2-2; 9 bases map to TRBD1. Trimming took 4 bases from V and 4 from J; bases not matched to a gene: 16. Germline CDR1 is MNHEY and CDR2 is SMNVEV (reference sequence). This CDR3 is 19 amino acids long. CDR3 nucleotides: TGTGCCAGCAGTTCCCTACTAAAAAGGACAGGGGCGGGCACCGGGGAGCTGTTTTTT. It yields the protein CASSSLLKRTGAGTGELFF.

J is TRBJ2-5 and V is TRBV2, with 13 bases lining up with TRBD2. V shed 7 bases and J 5 bases; nucleotides not matched to a gene: 10. This CDR3 spans 16 amino acids. Germline V gives CDR1 SNHLY, CDR2 FYNNEI. The CDR3 sequence is CASTGLAGAAGETQYF. CDR3 DNA sequence: TGTGCCAGCACCGGACTAGCGGGGGCCGCAGGGGAGACCCAGTACTTC.

The rearrangement joins TRBV15 to TRBJ2-5, with a possible D match to TRBD1 (7 bases). V dropped 0 bases and J dropped 4 bases, with 12 bases sitting between them. CDR1 is LNHNV, CDR2 YYDKDF, per germline (reference sequence). This CDR3 spans 15 amino acids. The CDR3 spells CATSREGGTVETQYF. The CDR3 bases are TGTGCCACCAGCAGAGAGGGCGGGACAGTAGAGACCCAGTACTTC.

The chain has TRBV4-2 and TRBJ2-5, with 10 bases fitting TRBD2. This CDR3 region has 14 residues. CDR1 is LGHNA, CDR2 YNFKEQ, per germline. J was trimmed by 4 bases and V by 1 base; bases with no gene match: 0. The CDR3 DNA reads TGTGCCAGCAGCCAAGGGACTAGCGGAGAGACCCAGTACTTC. It translates to CASSQGTSGETQYF.

The chain uses TRBV4-1 and TRBJ2-5; 9 positions agree with TRBD2. This CDR3 is built from 18 residues. V was clipped by 0 bases and J by 5 bases; unmatched bases: 13. Looked up from germline, CDR1 is MGHRA and CDR2 is YSYEKL. The CDR3 DNA reads as TGCGCCAGCAGCCAAGAGGGCCGGAATAGCGGGGGTGTGGAGACCCAGTACTTC. Translating gives CASSQEGRNSGGVETQYF.

The sample holds a few counts of this clone. Within the sample, other DNA sequences also encode this same CDR3. This chain connects TRBV27 to TRBJ2-7, with D possibly being TRBD1 (6 bases). The CDR3 sequence is 13 residues long. Germline lookup yields CDR1 MNHEY and CDR2 SMNVEV (reference sequence). The V end was cut by 8 bases, the J end by 4 bases, with 15 bases between. DNA of the CDR3: TGTGCCAGCCGATCCGGGACACCTTACGAGCAGTACTTC. This encodes CASRSGTPYEQYF.